This T cell receptor (beta chain) originates from a study of cytomegalovirus exposure and HLA in healthy donors. The germline CDR1 and CDR2 sequences are GTSNPN and SVGIG (reference sequence). The CDR3 is made up of 13 amino acids. The ends lost 3 bases at V and 2 bases at J; junction bases unmatched: 2. The study ran its PCR with 60 Vbeta and 13 Jbeta primers. Profiled with immunoSEQ multiplex PCR; TCRdb holds only in-frame clones, not every one. Counted here are over 150,000 clones, 75% occurring once; the ten biggest clones make up 1.3% to 1.5%. This sequence joins TRBV30 and TRBJ2-7, with 9 nucleotides matching TRBD2. The receptor was derived from a man aged 18-30 years in good health and CMV-seronegative. Sequencing was carried out using PBMCs. CDR3 nucleotides: TGTGCCTGGAGCGCTAGCGGGACCTACGAGCAGTACTTC. It is translated as CAWSASGTYEQYF.